The 28 T cell receptor beta chains in this list originate from one sample, sequenced in a study of blood T cell repertoires in COVID-19. TCRdb's copy holds only in-frame clones and misses some; the assay was immunoSEQ multiplex PCR. The profile shows roughly 250,000 clones, approximately 84% of them singletons. Sequenced: peripheral blood. These receptors were collected from a human donor in a cohort sampled during active COVID-19.

CDR3 nucleotide sequence: TGTGCCAGCAGGCCTGACAGGTTGTTCTCCTACGAGCAGTACTTC. Translating gives CASRPDRLFSYEQYF. The chain couples TRBV6-2 or TRBV6-3 to TRBJ2-7, with D tentatively TRBD1 (6 bases). The ends were cut back, 6 bases at V and 0 bases at J, with 15 bases in the middle. The CDR3 runs 15 residues. CDR1 is MNHEY and CDR2 is SVGEGT in the germline V gene.

The rearrangement joins TRBV4-2 to TRBJ2-7, with TRBD1 matching over 9 bases. Germline V lookup: CDR1 LGHNA, CDR2 YNFKEQ. The ends lost 4 bases at V and 2 bases at J; junction bases unmatched: 9. The CDR3 contains 16 residues. CDR3 nucleotides: TGTGCCAGCAGCCTAATTCCCGGGACAGGGCCCTACGAGCAGTACTTC. As protein: CASSLIPGTGPYEQYF.

The genes are TRBV6-5 and TRBJ2-3; 8 nucleotides line up with TRBD2. Trimming removed 10 bases from V and 0 bases from J; junction bases left unmatched: 9. The CDR3 sequence is 15 residues long. Germline V lookup: CDR1 MNHEY, CDR2 SVGAGI. The CDR3 spells CATVPSGFSTDTQYF. CDR3 in DNA: TGTGCCACCGTCCCTAGCGGGTTCAGCACAGATACGCAGTATTTT.

The V and J genes are TRBV3-1 (or the pseudogene TRBV3-2) and TRBJ1-4, with 8 bases aligning to TRBD1. J was trimmed by 5 bases and V by 4 bases; bases with no gene match: 6. The V gene's germline CDR1 is LGHDT and CDR2 YNNKEL (reference sequence). CDR3 size: 15 residues. The CDR3, as DNA: TGTGCCAGCAGCCTAAGGACAGGGTGGAATGAAAAACTGTTTTTT. It yields the protein CASSLRTGWNEKLFF.

The count of this clone is one. Germline and junction disagree at one end, which may indicate a read error. This rearrangement joins TRBV7-8 to TRBJ1-5; TRBD1 aligns across 9 bases. This CDR3 is built from 14 residues. Germline CDR1 SGHVS, CDR2 FQNEAQ. As DNA, the CDR3 is TGTGCCAGCACCTTAGGGACAGGGAGGGGCAGTTTGCATTTT. Translation: CASTLGTGRGSLHF.

V usage is TRBV5-6 and J usage is TRBJ1-1; D is undetermined. Germline loops: CDR1 SGHDT, CDR2 YYEEEE. Trimming stripped 1 base from V and 3 bases from J, with 7 bases between. This CDR3 is 13 amino acids long. In DNA, the CDR3 is TGTGCCAGCAGCTTGTCCGGGGACACTGAAGCTTTCTTT. This gives the protein CASSLSGDTEAFF.

The chain recombines TRBV5-1 with TRBJ2-5; 7 bases are shared with TRBD1. J lost 0 bases, V lost 6 bases, and 8 bases had no gene match. The CDR3 extends over 15 amino acids. Per germline, CDR1 SGHRS and CDR2 YFSETQ. The CDR3: CASKMTGQYQETQYF. The CDR3 DNA follows: TGCGCCAGCAAGATGACAGGGCAGTACCAAGAGACCCAGTACTTC.

The chain couples TRBV9 to TRBJ2-1; 9 positions match TRBD2. The germline V gene has CDR1 SGDLS and CDR2 YYNGEE. The CDR3 totals 12 residues. V lost 3 bases and J lost 9; bases outside the gene matches: 1. The CDR3 nucleotides read TGTGCCAGCAGCGGGGGACTAGCTGAGCAGTTCTTC. Amino acid sequence: CASSGGLAEQFF.

V usage is TRBV6-5 and J usage is TRBJ1-4, with 9 bases lining up with TRBD1. CDR1 and CDR2 from the germline V gene are MNHEY and SVGAGI. J lost 5 bases, V lost 6 bases, and 7 bases had no gene match. The CDR3 loop spans 15 amino acids. CDR3 loop: CASRDYGTGNEKLFF. DNA of the CDR3: TGTGCCAGCAGAGATTATGGGACAGGGAATGAAAAACTGTTTTTT.

Concerning this clone itself: Other DNA sequences within the sample encode an identical CDR3. The chain couples TRBV12-3 or TRBV12-4 to TRBJ1-1; maybe TRBD1 (5 bases). V lost 6 bases and J 1 base, leaving 9 bases between the germline ends. This CDR3 is 13 amino acids long. In DNA, the CDR3 is TGTGCCAGCAGCCTGACAGCGAACACTGAAGCTTTCTTT. Protein sequence: CASSLTANTEAFF.

The gene calls are TRBV6-5 and TRBJ2-7; D is undetermined. Trimming stripped 5 bases from V and 7 bases from J, with 18 bases between. Germline CDR1 reads MNHEY; CDR2 reads SVGAGI. This CDR3 has 14 amino acids. CDR3 sequence: CASSRLDSSGEQYF. The CDR3 DNA reads TGTGCCAGCAGTCGTTTAGACTCTTCGGGTGAGCAGTACTTC.

This clone has only a few counts. The chain combines TRBV20-1 with TRBJ1-1; a weak D match, TRBD1 (6 bases). The CDR3 length is 11 residues. Germline CDR1 DFQATT, CDR2 SNEGSKA (reference sequence). CDR3 residues: CSARGWTEAFF. CDR3 sequence (DNA): TGCAGCGCAAGGGGGTGGACTGAAGCTTTCTTT.

The chain combines TRBV7-2 with TRBJ2-5; tentatively, D is TRBD2 (6 bases). The germline V and J ends were trimmed by 5 bases and 4 bases, with 11 bases remaining between them. The germline gives CDR1 SGHTA, CDR2 FQGNSA. This CDR3 region has 13 residues. CDR3 DNA sequence: TGTGCCAGCAGCCAGGGCGGGATAGAGACCCAGTACTTC. Amino acid sequence: CASSQGGIETQYF.

The genes are TRBV6-2 or TRBV6-3 and TRBJ1-4, with TRBD1 matching 7 bases. Trimming at V came to 3 bases and at J to 14 bases, leaving 12 bases not matched to a gene. This CDR3 region has 14 residues. CDR1 is MNHEY and CDR2 is SVGEGT in the germline V gene. The CDR3 is CASSYRDSGQFLFF. CDR3 DNA sequence: TGTGCCAGCAGTTATAGGGACAGCGGACAGTTTCTGTTTTTT.

This clone came up once. This rearrangement joins TRBV7-9 to TRBJ2-1; TRBD2 matches 16 bases. This CDR3 has 20 residues. The J segment lost 8 bases and the V segment lost 5 bases, leaving 18 bases of the junction unmatched. Germline V gives CDR1 SEHNR, CDR2 FQNEAQ (reference sequence). The CDR3 reads CASSMPGTSGRASIVDEQFF. For the CDR3, the DNA is TGTGCCAGCAGCATGCCCGGGACTAGCGGGAGGGCCAGTATTGTCGATGAGCAGTTCTTC.

The rearrangement links TRBV10-3 to TRBJ2-2; 10 bases match TRBD2. The germline V gene encodes CDR1 ENHRY and CDR2 SYGVKD. The CDR3 has 16 residues. V was pared by 6 bases and J by 8 bases, with 12 bases of the junction left unmatched. The CDR3: CAIRGVAGGPTGELFF. CDR3 DNA sequence: TGTGCCATCAGGGGGGTAGCGGGAGGCCCCACGGGGGAGCTGTTTTTT.

The genes are TRBV15 and TRBJ2-7, with a tentative D call TRBD2 (6 bases). CDR3 length: 13 amino acids. Looked up from germline, CDR1 is LNHNV and CDR2 is YYDKDF (reference sequence). Trimming left V 1 base short and J 5 bases short, with 9 bases between. CDR3 in amino acids: CATSRAGRNEQYF. The CDR3 DNA reads TGTGCCACCAGCAGAGCCGGGAGAAACGAGCAGTACTTC.

Comments on this clone: Distinct nucleotide sequences in the sample also encode this CDR3. This sequence joins TRBV5-1 and TRBJ1-2; a possible D gene is TRBD1 (6 bases). The CDR3 length is 14 residues. CDR1 is SGHRS and CDR2 is YFSETQ in the germline V gene. Deletions cut 0 bases from V and 7 bases from J, with 13 bases between. The CDR3 coding sequence is TGCGCCAGCAGCTTGGCAGGGGAAAGGGGTGGCTACACCTTC. The encoded protein is CASSLAGERGGYTF.

The chain couples TRBV28 to TRBJ1-3; 7 positions match TRBD1. The V segment lost 6 bases and the J segment 4 bases; nucleotides outside the gene matches: 6. This CDR3 region has 14 residues. Germline assignment: CDR1 MDHEN and CDR2 SYDVKM. CDR3 nucleotides: TGTGCCAGCAGGCGACGGGACAGCGGAAACACCATATATTTT. Protein sequence: CASRRRDSGNTIYF.

The genes are TRBV6-5 and TRBJ1-2; 11 bases fit TRBD1. Germline CDR1 MNHEY, CDR2 SVGAGI. CDR3 size: 15 residues. V shed 2 bases and J 7 bases; nucleotides not matched to a gene: 6. CDR3 bases: TGTGCCAGCAGTTACATCGGACAGGGGGCCGTTGGCTACACCTTC. Amino acids: CASSYIGQGAVGYTF.

The rearrangement joins TRBV28 to TRBJ1-2; 7 bases are a match to TRBD1. V was pared by 7 bases and J by 2 bases, with 7 bases of the junction left unmatched. The CDR3 is made up of 14 amino acids. From germline, CDR1 is MDHEN and CDR2 SYDVKM. CDR3 amino acids: CASTRIGGNYGYTF. The CDR3 nucleotides are TGTGCCAGCACGAGAATAGGGGGCAACTATGGCTACACCTTC.

The chain couples TRBV9 to TRBJ1-2; D gene ambiguous. This CDR3 has 14 amino acids. Per germline, CDR1 SGDLS and CDR2 YYNGEE. V was pared by 0 bases and J by 5 bases, with 11 bases between. The CDR3 sequence is CASSVGPGIYGYTF. Written as DNA, the CDR3 is TGTGCCAGCAGCGTAGGTCCGGGGATATATGGCTACACCTTC.

The CDR3 spells CASSPRQGRDGQPQHF. CDR3 in DNA: TGTGCCAGCTCACCACGGCAGGGCAGGGATGGCCAGCCCCAGCATTTT. The chain carries TRBV18 and TRBJ1-5, with D tentatively TRBD1 (5 bases). Germline V gene lookup returns CDR1 KGHSH and CDR2 LQKENI. CDR3 length equals 16 residues. Trimming stripped 1 base from V and 7 bases from J, with 17 bases between. Full variable domain (outside the CDR3, taken from reference TRBV18 and TRBJ1-5): NAGVMQNPRHLVRRRGQEARLRCSPMKGHSHVYWYRQLPEEGLKFMVYLQKENIIDESGMPKERFSAEFPKEGPSILRIQQVVRGDSAAYFCASSPRQGRDGQPQHFGDGTRLSIL.

The chain has TRBV2 and TRBJ1-5, with TRBD1 matching 9 bases. Germline V gene lookup returns CDR1 SNHLY and CDR2 FYNNEI. There are 15 residues in the CDR3. Unmatched junction bases numbered 7, after V lost 6 bases and J lost 4 bases. DNA of the CDR3: TGTGCCAGCAGGTGGGGACAGGGTGGAAATCAGCCCCAGCATTTT. This encodes CASRWGQGGNQPQHF.

This clone was counted between two and nine times. The chain couples TRBV6-5 to TRBJ2-3; the D gene is possibly TRBD1 (5 bases). V lost 2 bases and J 0 bases, leaving 12 bases between the germline ends. This CDR3 has 16 residues. Germline V gene lookup returns CDR1 MNHEY and CDR2 SVGAGI. CDR3 in amino acids: CASSYDSAPSTDTQYF. The CDR3 DNA reads TGTGCCAGCAGTTACGACAGCGCTCCTAGCACAGATACGCAGTATTTT.

The gene calls are TRBV24-1 and TRBJ2-7; TRBD2 matches 8 bases. Trimming removed 6 bases from V and 4 bases from J; junction bases left unmatched: 10. Germline CDR1 and CDR2: KGHDR and SFDVKD. The CDR3 runs to 15 residues. CDR3 residues: CATSSPSGGGYEQYF. The CDR3 DNA reads as TGTGCCACCAGTTCCCCTTCTGGCGGGGGGTACGAGCAGTACTTC.

The chain is built from TRBV5-8 and TRBJ1-2, with a weak D call TRBD1 (5 bases). Per germline, CDR1 SGHTS and CDR2 YDEGEE. The V gene lost 0 bases and the J gene lost 2 bases, with 11 bases spanning the gap. The CDR3 covers 15 residues. CDR3 nucleotide sequence: TGTGCCAGCAGCTTGGAAAGGGGAACCAACTATGGCTACACCTTC. Translated, it gives CASSLERGTNYGYTF.

V is TRBV7-8 and J is TRBJ1-2; 8 bases fit TRBD1. V lost 5 bases, J lost 4 bases, and 12 bases stayed unmatched. The CDR3 is 16 amino acids. Germline lookup yields CDR1 SGHVS and CDR2 FQNEAQ. CDR3 sequence (DNA): TGTGCCAGCAGCACCTCCGGGACAGGAGCGATCTATGGCTACACCTTC. Protein product: CASSTSGTGAIYGYTF.